This TCR beta chain originates from a study of CD8 T cells in ankylosing spondylitis. Quantitative molecular-barcoded 5'-RACE generated the TCR beta libraries. TCRdb independently ran MiXCR on the 5' RACE reads; one entry per CDR3 protein. The table shows approximately 150,000 distinct CDR3 sequences, with about 32% occurring only once. This clonotype was found many times. What it binds is unknown. The germline V gene has CDR1 DFQATT and CDR2 SNEGSKA (reference sequence). Germline trimming cut 3 bases from V and 3 bases from J; bases unmatched to any gene: 5. The CDR3 covers 14 residues. Overall study findings and caveats: Researchers reportedly found disease-linked clones significantly enriched in matched ankylosing spondylitis synovial fluid. Typical of ankylosing spondylitis blood, it appeared, was a TCR beta motif of under 10 highly homologous variants.

Sequenced: synovial fluid, either unsorted or a sorted T cell fraction (not recorded which). The genes are TRBV20-1 and TRBJ2-7, with 10 bases lining up with TRBD2. This receptor was obtained from a male donor with ankylosing spondylitis. CDR3 loop: CSARGRTSGYEQYF. DNA for the CDR3: TGCAGTGCTAGGGGGAGGACTAGCGGCTACGAGCAGTACTTC.